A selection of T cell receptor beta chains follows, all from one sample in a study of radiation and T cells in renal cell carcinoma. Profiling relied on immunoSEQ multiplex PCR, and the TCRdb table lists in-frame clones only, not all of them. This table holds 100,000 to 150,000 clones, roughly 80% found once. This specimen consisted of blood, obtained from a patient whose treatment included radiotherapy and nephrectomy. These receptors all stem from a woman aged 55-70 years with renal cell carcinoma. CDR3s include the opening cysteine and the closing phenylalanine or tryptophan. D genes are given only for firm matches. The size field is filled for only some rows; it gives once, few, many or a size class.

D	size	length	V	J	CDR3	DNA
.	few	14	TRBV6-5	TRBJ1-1	CASSLGALNTEAFF	TGTGCCAGCAGTTTAGGGGCCCTGAACACTGAAGCTTTCTTT
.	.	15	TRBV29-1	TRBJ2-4	CSVAFGVPAKNIQYF	TGCAGCGTTGCCTTCGGGGTTCCTGCCAAAAACATTCAGTACTTC
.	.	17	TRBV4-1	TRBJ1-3	CASSQGPGRSSGNTIYF	TGCGCCAGCAGCCAAGGTCCGGGCAGGAGCTCTGGAAACACCATATATTTT
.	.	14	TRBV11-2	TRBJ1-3	CASSSTRGGNTIYF	TGTGCCAGCAGCTCGACACGTGGTGGAAACACCATATATTTT
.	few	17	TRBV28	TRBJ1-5	CASRGLGRGSGAQPQHF	TGTGCCAGCAGGGGCCTGGGCCGGGGTTCTGGTGCTCAGCCCCAGCATTTT
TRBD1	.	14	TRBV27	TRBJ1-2	CASSLGQGGYGYTF	TGTGCCAGCAGTCTCGGACAGGGGGGGTATGGCTACACCTTC
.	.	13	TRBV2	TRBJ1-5	CASRGEWGQPQHF	TGTGCCAGCAGAGGGGAGTGGGGACAGCCCCAGCATTTT
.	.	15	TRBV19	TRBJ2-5	CASSMVDSSQETQYF	TGTGCCAGTAGTATGGTAGACAGCAGTCAAGAGACCCAGTACTTC
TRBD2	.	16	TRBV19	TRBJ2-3	CASSTALAGGTDTQYF	TGTGCCAGTAGTACCGCACTAGCGGGAGGCACAGATACGCAGTATTTT
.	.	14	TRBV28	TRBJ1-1	CASRLTGLNTEAFF	TGTGCCAGCAGGCTGACAGGTCTGAACACTGAAGCTTTCTTT
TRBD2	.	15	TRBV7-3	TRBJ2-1	CASSLTGGPYNEQFF	TGTGCCAGCAGCTTGACGGGAGGACCCTACAATGAGCAGTTCTTC
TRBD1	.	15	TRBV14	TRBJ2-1	CASSPNRDSANEQFF	TGTGCCAGCAGTCCTAATCGGGACAGTGCCAATGAGCAGTTCTTC
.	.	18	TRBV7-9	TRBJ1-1	CASSPMGSRGEGPRPHLF	TGTGCCAGCAGCCCGATGGGATCGAGGGGCGAGGGCCCACGGCCGCATCTCTTT
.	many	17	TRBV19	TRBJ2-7	CASSTGRGGDGYYEQYF	TGTGCCAGTAGTACGGGAAGAGGCGGAGACGGATACTACGAGCAGTACTTC
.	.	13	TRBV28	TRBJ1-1	CASSFAKNTEAFF	TGTGCCAGCAGTTTCGCTAAGAACACTGAAGCTTTCTTT
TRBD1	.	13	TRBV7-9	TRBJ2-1	CASNWDSYNEQFF	TGTGCCAGCAACTGGGACAGCTACAATGAGCAGTTCTTC
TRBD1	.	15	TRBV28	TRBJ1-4	CASSARQGANEKLFF	TGTGCCAGCAGTGCCCGACAGGGGGCTAATGAAAAACTGTTTTTT
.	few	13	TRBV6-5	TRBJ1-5	CASSYGQDQPQHF	TGTGCCAGCAGTTACGGGCAGGATCAGCCCCAGCATTTT
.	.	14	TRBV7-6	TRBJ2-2	CASRPRGAAGELFF	TGTGCCAGCAGGCCACGAGGGGCCGCCGGGGAGCTGTTTTTT
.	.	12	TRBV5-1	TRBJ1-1	CASSSGGDEAFF	TGCGCCAGCAGCTCCGGAGGGGACGAAGCTTTCTTT
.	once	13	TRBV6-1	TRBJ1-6	CASTASYNSPLHF	TGTGCCAGCACCGCCTCCTATAATTCACCCCTCCACTTT
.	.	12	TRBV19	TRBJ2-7	CASSNQAYEQYF	TGTGCCAGTAGTAATCAAGCCTACGAGCAGTACTTC
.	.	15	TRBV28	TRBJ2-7	CASSPPDKANYEQYF	TGTGCCAGCAGTCCCCCGGACAAAGCGAACTACGAGCAGTACTTC
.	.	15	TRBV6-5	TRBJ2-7	CASSYAAGYRYEQYF	TGTGCCAGCAGTTACGCGGCAGGGTATAGGTACGAGCAGTACTTC
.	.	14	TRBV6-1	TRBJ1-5	CASSSQGSNQPQHF	TGTGCCAGCAGCTCACAGGGAAGCAATCAGCCCCAGCATTTT
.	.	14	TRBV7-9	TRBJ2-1	CANSRGRDRNEQFF	TGTGCCAACTCAAGGGGTAGGGACCGGAATGAGCAGTTCTTC
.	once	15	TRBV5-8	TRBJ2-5	CASSLTYPPQETQYF	TGTGCCAGCAGCTTGACCTATCCCCCACAAGAGACCCAGTACTTC
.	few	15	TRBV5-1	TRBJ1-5	CASSLGSTSNQPQHF	TGCGCCAGCAGCTTGGGGTCGACTAGCAATCAGCCCCAGCATTTT
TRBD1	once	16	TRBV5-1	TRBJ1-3	CASSLGGQGTGNTIYF	TGCGCCAGCAGCTTGGGGGGACAGGGAACCGGAAACACCATATATTTT
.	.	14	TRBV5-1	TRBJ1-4	CASRRGASNEKLFF	TGCGCCAGCCGAAGGGGGGCGTCTAATGAAAAACTGTTTTTT
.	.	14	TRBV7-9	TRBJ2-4	CASSLAAGHDIQYF	TGTGCCAGCAGCTTAGCAGCGGGACACGACATTCAGTACTTC
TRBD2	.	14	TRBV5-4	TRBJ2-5	CASSQGLAEETQYF	TGTGCCAGCAGCCAGGGACTAGCGGAAGAGACCCAGTACTTC
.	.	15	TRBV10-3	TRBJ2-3	CAISVQGYGTDTQYF	TGTGCCATCAGTGTACAGGGTTACGGCACAGATACGCAGTATTTT
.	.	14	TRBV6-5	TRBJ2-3	CASSYGGNTDTQYF	TGTGCCAGCAGTTACGGGGGAAACACAGATACGCAGTATTTT
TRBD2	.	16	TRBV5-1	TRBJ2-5	CASSLGPSGGQETQYF	TGCGCCAGCAGCTTGGGGCCTAGCGGGGGCCAAGAGACCCAGTACTTC
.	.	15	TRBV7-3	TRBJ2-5	CASSATGETGETQYF	TGTGCCAGCAGTGCTACGGGAGAGACGGGAGAGACCCAGTACTTC
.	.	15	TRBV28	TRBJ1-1	CASSHIQGLNTEAFF	TGTGCCAGCAGTCACATACAGGGACTGAACACTGAAGCTTTCTTT
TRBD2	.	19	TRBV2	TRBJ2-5	CASSETAGLAIVYQETQYF	TGTGCCAGCAGTGAAACGGCGGGACTAGCGATCGTGTACCAAGAGACCCAGTACTTC
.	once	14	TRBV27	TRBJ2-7	CASSLSENSYEQYF	TGTGCCAGCAGTCTTTCGGAAAACTCCTACGAGCAGTACTTC
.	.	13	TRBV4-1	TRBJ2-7	CAVPGQSSYEQYF	TGCGCCGTACCGGGACAAAGCTCCTACGAGCAGTACTTC
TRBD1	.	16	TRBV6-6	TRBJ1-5	CASSYPLVRGNQPQHF	TGTGCCAGCAGTTACCCCCTAGTCAGGGGGAATCAGCCCCAGCATTTT
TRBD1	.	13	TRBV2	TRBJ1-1	CASTKGAVTEAFF	TGTGCCAGCACCAAGGGGGCGGTCACTGAAGCTTTCTTT
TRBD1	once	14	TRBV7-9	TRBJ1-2	CASSQGQGQDGYTF	TGTGCCAGCAGCCAGGGACAGGGGCAGGATGGCTACACCTTC
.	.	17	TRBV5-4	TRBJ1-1	CASSPGIGSASATEAFF	TGTGCCAGCAGCCCAGGTATAGGGTCAGCGTCAGCGACTGAAGCTTTCTTT
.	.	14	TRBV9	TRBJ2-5	CASNSGGGWETQYF	TGTGCCAGCAACTCGGGGGGCGGTTGGGAGACCCAGTACTTC
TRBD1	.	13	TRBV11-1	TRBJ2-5	CASSRDRGETQYF	TGTGCCAGCAGCCGGGACAGGGGAGAGACCCAGTACTTC
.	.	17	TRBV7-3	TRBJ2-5	CASSLNGGGRFGETQYF	TGTGCCAGCAGCCTCAATGGGGGCGGGAGATTCGGGGAGACCCAGTACTTC
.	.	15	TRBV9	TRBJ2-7	CASSVDQGYDGEQYF	TGTGCCAGCAGCGTAGATCAGGGATATGATGGCGAGCAGTACTTC
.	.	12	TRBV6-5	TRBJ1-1	CASRAPGSEAFF	TGTGCCAGCAGAGCGCCGGGGTCGGAAGCTTTCTTT
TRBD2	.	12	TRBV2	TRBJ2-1	CASSGTYNEQFF	TGTGCCAGTAGCGGGACCTACAATGAGCAGTTCTTC
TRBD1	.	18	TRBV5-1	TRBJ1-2	CASSSSGTGEVLSYGYTF	TGCGCCAGCAGCTCCTCCGGGACAGGGGAGGTCCTATCCTATGGCTACACCTTC
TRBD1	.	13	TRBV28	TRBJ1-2	CASRAGQHYGYTF	TGTGCCAGCAGGGCGGGACAGCACTATGGCTACACCTTC
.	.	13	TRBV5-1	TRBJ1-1	CASSLGPDAEAFF	TGCGCCAGCAGCTTGGGCCCAGACGCTGAAGCTTTCTTT
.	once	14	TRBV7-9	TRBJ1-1	CATPGGGRGTEAFF	TGTGCCACCCCGGGAGGGGGGCGGGGCACTGAAGCTTTCTTT
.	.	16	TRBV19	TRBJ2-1	CASSTSRRRWYNEQFF	TGTGCCAGTAGTACCTCCAGACGGAGATGGTACAATGAGCAGTTCTTC
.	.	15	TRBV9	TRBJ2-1	CASSVVSLSYNEQFF	TGTGCCAGCAGCGTAGTGTCCCTTTCCTACAATGAGCAGTTCTTC
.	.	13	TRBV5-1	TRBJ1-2	CASSLAVGDGYTF	TGCGCCAGCAGCTTGGCCGTTGGGGATGGCTACACCTTC